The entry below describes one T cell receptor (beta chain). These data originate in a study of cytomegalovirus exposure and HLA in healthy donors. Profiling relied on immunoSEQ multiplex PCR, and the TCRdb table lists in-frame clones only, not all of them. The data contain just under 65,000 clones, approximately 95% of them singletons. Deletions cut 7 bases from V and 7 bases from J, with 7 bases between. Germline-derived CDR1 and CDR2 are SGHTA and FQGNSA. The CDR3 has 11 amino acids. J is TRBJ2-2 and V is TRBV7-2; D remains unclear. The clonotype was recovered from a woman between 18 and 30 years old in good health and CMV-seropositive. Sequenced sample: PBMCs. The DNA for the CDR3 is TGTGCCAGCACCTATATCGGGGAGCTGTTTTTT. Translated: CASTYIGELFF.